This T cell receptor (beta chain) stems from a study of PD-1 blockade in classical Hodgkin lymphoma. Germline CDR1 SGHTS, CDR2 YDEGEE. The V and J ends lost 0 bases and 4 bases respectively, with 10 bases between them. CDR3 size: 14 residues. The protocol was immunoSEQ multiplex PCR, while the TCRdb copy is restricted to in-frame clones and leaves out a portion. The sample consists of around 17,000 clones, around four fifths of them appearing once. Patients all relapsed after autologous stem cell transplantation, and there was variation in brentuximab vedotin exposure. Magnetic depletion of unwanted cells isolated CD4+ T cells from thawed PBMCs. Concerning this clone itself: Its cognate antigen is unknown.

General observations from the study: Exclusion covered patients beginning nivolumab under 1 year post-ASCT.

The sequence was obtained from a human donor with classical Hodgkin lymphoma. The specimen comprised CD4+ T cells from blood, sampled at baseline. The chain combines TRBV5-8 with TRBJ1-2; possibly TRBD1 for D (5 bases). In nucleotides, the CDR3 is TGTGCCAGCAGCTTGGGTCGTCAGGGCTATGGCTACACCTTC. It is translated as CASSLGRQGYGYTF.